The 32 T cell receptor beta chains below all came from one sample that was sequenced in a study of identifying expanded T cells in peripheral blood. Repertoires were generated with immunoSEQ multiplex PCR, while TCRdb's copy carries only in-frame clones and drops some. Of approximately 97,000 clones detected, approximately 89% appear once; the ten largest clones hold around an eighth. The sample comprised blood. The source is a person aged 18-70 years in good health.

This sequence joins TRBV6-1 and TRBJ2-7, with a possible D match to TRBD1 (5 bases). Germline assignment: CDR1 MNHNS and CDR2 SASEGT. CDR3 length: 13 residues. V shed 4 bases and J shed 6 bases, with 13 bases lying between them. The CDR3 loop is CASSGPRETEQYF. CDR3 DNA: TGTGCCAGCAGTGGGCCCAGGGAAACCGAGCAGTACTTC.

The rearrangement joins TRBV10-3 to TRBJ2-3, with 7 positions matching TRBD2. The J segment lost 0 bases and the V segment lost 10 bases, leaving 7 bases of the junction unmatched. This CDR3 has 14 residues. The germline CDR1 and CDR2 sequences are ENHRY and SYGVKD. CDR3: CATGGAGSTDTQYF. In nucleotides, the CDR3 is TGTGCCACTGGGGGAGCGGGGAGCACAGATACGCAGTATTTT.

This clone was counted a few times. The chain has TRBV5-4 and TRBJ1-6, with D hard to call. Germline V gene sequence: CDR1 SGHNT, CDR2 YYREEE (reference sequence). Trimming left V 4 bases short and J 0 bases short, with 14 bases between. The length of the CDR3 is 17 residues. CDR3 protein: CASSQVPRSSYNSPLHF. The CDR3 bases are TGTGCCAGCAGCCAAGTACCGAGGAGCTCCTATAATTCACCCCTCCACTTT.

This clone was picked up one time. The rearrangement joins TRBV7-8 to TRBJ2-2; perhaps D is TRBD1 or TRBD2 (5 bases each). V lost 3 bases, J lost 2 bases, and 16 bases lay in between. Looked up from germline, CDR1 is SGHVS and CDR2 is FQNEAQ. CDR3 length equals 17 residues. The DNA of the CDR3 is TGTGCCAGCAGCTTGAGGGGCGTCCGGGCCAACACCGGGGAGCTGTTTTTT. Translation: CASSLRGVRANTGELFF.

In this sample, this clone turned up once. The CDR3 DNA reads TGTGCCAGCAGCTTATCCCCAGAAGAGACCCAGTACTTC. As protein: CASSLSPEETQYF. This sequence joins TRBV7-3 and TRBJ2-5; D remains unclear. The germline V gene encodes CDR1 SGHTA and CDR2 FQGTGA. The CDR3 consists of 13 residues. Trimming took off 2 bases at V and 3 bases at J, with 7 bases between the two ends.

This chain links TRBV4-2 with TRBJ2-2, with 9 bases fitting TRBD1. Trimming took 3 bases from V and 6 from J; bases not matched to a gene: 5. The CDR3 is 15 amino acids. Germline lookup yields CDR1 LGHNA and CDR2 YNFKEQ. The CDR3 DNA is TGTGCCAGCAGCCAGGGGGACAGGGCGGCCGGGGAGCTGTTTTTT. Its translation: CASSQGDRAAGELFF.

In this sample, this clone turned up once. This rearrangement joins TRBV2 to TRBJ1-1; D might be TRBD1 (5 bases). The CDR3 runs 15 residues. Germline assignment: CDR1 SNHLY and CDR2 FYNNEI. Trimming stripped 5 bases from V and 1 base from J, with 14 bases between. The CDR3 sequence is CASSTTAGPNTEAFF. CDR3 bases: TGTGCCAGCAGTACCACAGCAGGGCCGAACACTGAAGCTTTCTTT.

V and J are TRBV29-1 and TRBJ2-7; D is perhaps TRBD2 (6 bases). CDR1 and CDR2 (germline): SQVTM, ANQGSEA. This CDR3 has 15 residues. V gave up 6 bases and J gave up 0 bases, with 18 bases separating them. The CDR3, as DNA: TGCAGCGTCCAAAGGAGGGCTATGGGCTCCTACGAGCAGTACTTC. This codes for CSVQRRAMGSYEQYF.

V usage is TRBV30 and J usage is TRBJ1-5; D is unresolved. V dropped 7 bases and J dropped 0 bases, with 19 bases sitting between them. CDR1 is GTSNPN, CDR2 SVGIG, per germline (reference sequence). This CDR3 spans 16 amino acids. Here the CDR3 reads CAFNLAAGYSNQPQHF. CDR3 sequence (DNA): TGTGCCTTTAATCTCGCGGCGGGGTATAGCAATCAGCCCCAGCATTTT.

The CDR3 coding sequence is TGTGCCAGCAGCTGGGGGACTAGCGGGCATCAAGAGACCCAGTACTTC. It specifies CASSWGTSGHQETQYF. The chain uses TRBV5-8 and TRBJ2-5, with 12 positions matching TRBD2. V shed 3 bases, J shed 2 bases, and the junction held 5 bases outside the gene matches. This CDR3 spans 16 amino acids. Germline V gene sequence: CDR1 SGHTS, CDR2 YDEGEE.

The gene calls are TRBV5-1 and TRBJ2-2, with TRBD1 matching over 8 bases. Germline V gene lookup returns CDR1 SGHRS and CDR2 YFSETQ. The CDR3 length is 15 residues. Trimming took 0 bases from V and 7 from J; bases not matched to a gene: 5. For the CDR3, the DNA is TGCGCCAGCAGCTTGGGGACAGGGCTCGGCGGGGAGCTGTTTTTT. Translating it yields CASSLGTGLGGELFF.

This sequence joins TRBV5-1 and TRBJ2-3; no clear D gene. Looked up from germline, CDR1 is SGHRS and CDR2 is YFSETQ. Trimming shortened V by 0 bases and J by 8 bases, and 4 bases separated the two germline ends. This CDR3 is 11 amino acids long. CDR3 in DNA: TGCGCCAGCAGCTTGGAGGGTACGCAGTATTTT. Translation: CASSLEGTQYF.

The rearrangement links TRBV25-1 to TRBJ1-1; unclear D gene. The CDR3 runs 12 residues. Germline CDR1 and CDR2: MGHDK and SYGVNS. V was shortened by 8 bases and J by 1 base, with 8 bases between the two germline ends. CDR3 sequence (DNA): TGTGCCAGCCAGACTCCGAACACTGAAGCTTTCTTT. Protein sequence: CASQTPNTEAFF.

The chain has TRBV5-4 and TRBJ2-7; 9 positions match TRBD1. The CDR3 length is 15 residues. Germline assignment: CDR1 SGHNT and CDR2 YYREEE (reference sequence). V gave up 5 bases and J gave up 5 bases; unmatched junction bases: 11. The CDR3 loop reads CASRKRDRVTDEQYF. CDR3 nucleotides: TGTGCCAGCAGAAAACGGGACAGGGTAACGGACGAGCAGTACTTC. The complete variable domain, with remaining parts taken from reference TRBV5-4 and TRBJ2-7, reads ETGVTQSPTHLIKTRGQQVTLRCSSQSGHNTVSWYQQALGQGPQFIFQYYREEENGRGNFPPRFSGLQFPNYSSELNVNALELDDSALYLCASRKRDRVTDEQYFGPGTRLTVT.

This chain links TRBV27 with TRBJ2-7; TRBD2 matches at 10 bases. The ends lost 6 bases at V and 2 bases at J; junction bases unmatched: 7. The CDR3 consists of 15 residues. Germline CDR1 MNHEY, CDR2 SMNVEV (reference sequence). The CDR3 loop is CASRDRAGGPYEQYF. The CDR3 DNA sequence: TGTGCCAGCAGAGATCGAGCGGGAGGGCCCTACGAGCAGTACTTC.

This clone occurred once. The CDR3 nucleotides read TGTGCCAGCAGCCAAGAACATGGGAACACCGGGGAGCTGTTTTTT. Its translation is CASSQEHGNTGELFF. The gene calls are TRBV4-2 and TRBJ2-2; no definite D call. This CDR3 is 15 amino acids long. Trimming shortened V by 0 bases and J by 1 base, and 6 bases separated the two germline ends. The germline V gene has CDR1 LGHNA and CDR2 YNFKEQ.

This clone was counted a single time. The CDR3 sequence: CASSSSGRAWEQYF. The CDR3 region has the DNA TGTGCCAGCAGCAGTAGCGGGAGGGCCTGGGAGCAGTACTTC. The genes are TRBV7-9 and TRBJ2-7, with 11 nucleotides matching TRBD2. This CDR3 is built from 14 residues. Germline lookup yields CDR1 SEHNR and CDR2 FQNEAQ (reference sequence). The J segment lost 7 bases and the V segment lost 5 bases, leaving 7 bases of the junction unmatched. The full variable domain, in which reference TRBV7-9 and TRBJ2-7 provide the parts outside the CDR3, is DTGVSQNPRHKITKRGQNVTFRCDPISEHNRLYWYRQTLGQGPEFLTYFQNEAQLEKSRLLSDRFSAERPKGSFSTLEIQRTEQGDSAMYLCASSSSGRAWEQYFGPGTRLTVT.

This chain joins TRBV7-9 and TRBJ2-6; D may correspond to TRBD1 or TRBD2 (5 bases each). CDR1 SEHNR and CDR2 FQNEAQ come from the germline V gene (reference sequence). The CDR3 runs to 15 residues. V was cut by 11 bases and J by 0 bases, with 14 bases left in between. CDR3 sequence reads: CAGDDGNSGANVLTF. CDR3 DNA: TGTGCCGGGGACGACGGAAACTCTGGGGCCAACGTCCTGACTTTC.

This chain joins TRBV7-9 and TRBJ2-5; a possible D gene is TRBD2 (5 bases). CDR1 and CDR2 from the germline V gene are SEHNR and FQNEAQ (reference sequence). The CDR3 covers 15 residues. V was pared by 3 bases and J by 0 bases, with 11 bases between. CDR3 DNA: TGTGCCAGCAGCTTTCAATGGACTCACCAAGAGACCCAGTACTTC. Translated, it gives CASSFQWTHQETQYF.

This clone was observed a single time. The CDR3 loop is CASSALDRDRWGGTIYF. The CDR3 nucleotides read TGTGCCAGCAGCGCCCTGGACCGGGACAGATGGGGTGGCACCATATATTTT. This chain joins TRBV9 and TRBJ1-3; 7 positions agree with TRBD1. J lost 9 bases, V lost 3 bases, and 18 bases had no gene match. Germline CDR1 SGDLS, CDR2 YYNGEE. The CDR3 length is 17 residues.

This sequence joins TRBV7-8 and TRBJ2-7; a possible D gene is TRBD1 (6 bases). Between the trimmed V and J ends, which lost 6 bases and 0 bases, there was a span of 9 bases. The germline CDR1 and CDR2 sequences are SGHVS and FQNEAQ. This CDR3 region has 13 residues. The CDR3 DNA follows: TGTGCCAGCAGGGACAGTAGCTCCTACGAGCAGTACTTC. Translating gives CASRDSSSYEQYF.

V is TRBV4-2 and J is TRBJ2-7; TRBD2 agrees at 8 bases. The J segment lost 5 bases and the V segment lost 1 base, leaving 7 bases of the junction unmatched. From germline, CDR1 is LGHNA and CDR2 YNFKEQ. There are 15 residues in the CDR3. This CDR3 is CASSQGSGSFHEQYF. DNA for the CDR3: TGTGCCAGCAGCCAAGGCAGCGGGAGCTTCCACGAGCAGTACTTC.

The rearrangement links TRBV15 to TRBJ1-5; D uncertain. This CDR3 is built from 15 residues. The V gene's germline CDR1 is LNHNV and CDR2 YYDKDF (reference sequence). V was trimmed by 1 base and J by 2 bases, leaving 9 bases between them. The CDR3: CATSRGGSGNQPQHF. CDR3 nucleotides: TGTGCCACCAGCAGAGGGGGTTCTGGCAATCAGCCCCAGCATTTT. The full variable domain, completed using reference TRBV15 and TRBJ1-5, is DAMVIQNPRYQVTQFGKPVTLSCSQTLNHNVMYWYQQKSSQAPKLLFHYYDKDFNNEADTPDNFQSRRPNTSFCFLDIRSPGLGDTAMYLCATSRGGSGNQPQHFGDGTRLSIL.

The CDR3 loop reads CTSRREAGELFF. The CDR3 bases are TGTACATCACGACGGGAAGCCGGGGAGCTGTTTTTT. The chain joins TRBV2 to TRBJ2-2, with D perhaps TRBD2 (5 bases). Per the germline V gene, CDR1 is SNHLY and CDR2 is FYNNEI. The CDR3 totals 12 residues.

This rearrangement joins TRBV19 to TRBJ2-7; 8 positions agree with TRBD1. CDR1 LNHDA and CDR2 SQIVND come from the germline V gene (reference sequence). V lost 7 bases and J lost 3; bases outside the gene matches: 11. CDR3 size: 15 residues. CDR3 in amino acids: CASTAGQGGFYEQYF. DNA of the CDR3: TGTGCCAGTACCGCCGGACAGGGCGGGTTCTACGAGCAGTACTTC.

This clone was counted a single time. The chain's CDR3 is CAISGLAGRDYEQYF. The CDR3 nucleotides are TGTGCCATCAGTGGACTAGCGGGAAGGGACTACGAGCAGTACTTC. The rearrangement uses TRBV10-3 and TRBJ2-7; 11 bases agree with TRBD2. This CDR3 is built from 15 residues. The junction had 5 bases not matched to a gene; V was cut back by 4 bases and J by 3 bases. CDR1 and CDR2 from the germline V gene are ENHRY and SYGVKD.

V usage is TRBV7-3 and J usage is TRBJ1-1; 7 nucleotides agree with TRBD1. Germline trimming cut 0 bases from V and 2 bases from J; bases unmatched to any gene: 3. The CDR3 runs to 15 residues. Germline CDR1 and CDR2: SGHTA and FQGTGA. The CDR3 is CASSLTGDSNTEAFF. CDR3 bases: TGTGCCAGCAGCTTAACTGGGGACAGCAACACTGAAGCTTTCTTT.

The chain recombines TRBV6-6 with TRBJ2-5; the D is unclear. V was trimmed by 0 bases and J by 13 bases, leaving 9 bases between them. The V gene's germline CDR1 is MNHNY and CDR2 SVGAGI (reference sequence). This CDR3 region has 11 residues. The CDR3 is CASSYSLEAYF. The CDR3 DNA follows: TGTGCCAGCAGTTACTCGTTAGAAGCGTACTTC.

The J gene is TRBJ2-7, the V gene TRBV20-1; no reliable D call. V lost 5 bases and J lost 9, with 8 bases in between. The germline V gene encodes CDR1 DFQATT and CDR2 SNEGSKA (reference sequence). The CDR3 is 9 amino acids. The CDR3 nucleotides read TGCAGTGCTTTCAAGGGGCAGTACTTC. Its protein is CSAFKGQYF.

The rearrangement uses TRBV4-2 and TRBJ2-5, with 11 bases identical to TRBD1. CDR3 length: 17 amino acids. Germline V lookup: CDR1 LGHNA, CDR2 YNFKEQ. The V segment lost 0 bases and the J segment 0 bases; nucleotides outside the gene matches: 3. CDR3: CASSQEGTGGYQETQYF. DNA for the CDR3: TGTGCCAGCAGCCAAGAGGGGACAGGGGGGTACCAAGAGACCCAGTACTTC.

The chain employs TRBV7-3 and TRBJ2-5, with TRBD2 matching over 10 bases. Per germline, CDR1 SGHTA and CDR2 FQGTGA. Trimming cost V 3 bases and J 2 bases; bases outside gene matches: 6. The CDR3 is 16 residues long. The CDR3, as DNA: TGTGCCAGCAGCTTTCTAGGACTAGCGGTTCAAGAGACCCAGTACTTC. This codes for CASSFLGLAVQETQYF.

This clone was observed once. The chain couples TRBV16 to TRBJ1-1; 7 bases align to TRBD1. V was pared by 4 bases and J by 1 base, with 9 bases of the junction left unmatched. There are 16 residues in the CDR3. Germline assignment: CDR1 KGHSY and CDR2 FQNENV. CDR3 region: CASSPKGGGWNTEAFF. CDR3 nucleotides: TGTGCCAGCAGCCCCAAGGGAGGGGGCTGGAACACTGAAGCTTTCTTT.